This T cell receptor beta chain was identified in a study of PD-L1 blockade in urothelial cancer. Germline V CDR1 and CDR2: SQVTM, ANQGSEA. CDR3 length: 12 amino acids. V gave up 7 bases and J gave up 2 bases; unmatched junction bases: 4. Time point noted: pretreatment peripheral blood. Synthetic templates analogous to TCR were spiked into all PCRs individually. The assay was immunoSEQ multiplex PCR, and TCRdb's table has in-frame clones only and misses some. The table has fewer than 100,000 clones, around four fifths seen once. This TCR was sampled from a middle-aged man with urothelial cancer. V and J are TRBV29-1 and TRBJ2-5; the match to TRBD1 covers 7 bases. Sequenced here: PBMCs, sampled around atezolizumab (anti-PD-L1) treatment. As DNA, the CDR3 is TGCAGCGGTGACAGGGCACAAGAGACCCAGTACTTC. Encoded protein: CSGDRAQETQYF.